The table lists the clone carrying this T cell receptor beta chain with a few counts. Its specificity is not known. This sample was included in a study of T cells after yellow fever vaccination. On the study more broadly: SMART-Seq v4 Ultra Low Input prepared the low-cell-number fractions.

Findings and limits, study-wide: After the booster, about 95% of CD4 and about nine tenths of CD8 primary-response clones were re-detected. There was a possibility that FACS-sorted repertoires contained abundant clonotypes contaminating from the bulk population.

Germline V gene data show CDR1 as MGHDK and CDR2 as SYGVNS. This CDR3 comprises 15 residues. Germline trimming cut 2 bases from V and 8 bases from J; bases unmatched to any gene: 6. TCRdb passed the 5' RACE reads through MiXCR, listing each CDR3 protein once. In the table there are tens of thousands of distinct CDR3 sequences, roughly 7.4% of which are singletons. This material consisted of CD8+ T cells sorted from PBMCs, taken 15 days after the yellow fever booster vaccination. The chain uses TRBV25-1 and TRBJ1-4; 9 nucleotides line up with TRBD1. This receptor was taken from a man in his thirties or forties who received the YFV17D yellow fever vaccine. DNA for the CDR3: TGTGCCAGCAGTGAACGGACAGGGGTAGGCGAAAAACTGTTTTTT. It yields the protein CASSERTGVGEKLFF.